These 10 T cell receptor beta chains came from one sample sequenced in a study of T cells after posttransplantation cyclophosphamide. Only in-frame clones appear in the TCRdb table, and some are missing; sequencing was by immunoSEQ multiplex PCR. The repertoire holds roughly 9,200 clones, with approximately 89% as singletons. The specimen was memory CD4+ T cells sorted from PBMCs. These receptors originate from a woman aged 55-75 years in good health, CMV-negative, and a related stem cell transplant donor.

J is TRBJ2-7 and V is TRBV6-5; 9 bases map to TRBD2. The CDR3 spans 14 residues. Germline trimming cut 6 bases from V and 5 bases from J; bases unmatched to any gene: 8. Germline V gene data show CDR1 as MNHEY and CDR2 as SVGAGI. CDR3 sequence: CASRISGRGDEQYF. The CDR3 DNA is TGTGCCAGCAGGATTAGCGGGAGAGGGGACGAGCAGTACTTC.

The rearrangement uses TRBV19 and TRBJ1-3; 8 nucleotides align to TRBD1. V lost 10 bases and J lost 2; bases outside the gene matches: 7. The CDR3 contains 14 residues. CDR1 LNHDA and CDR2 SQIVND come from the germline V gene (reference sequence). The CDR3 DNA reads as TGTGCCACCCACAGGGGGTCGACTGGAAACACCATATATTTT. Residues: CATHRGSTGNTIYF.

The chain links TRBV18 to TRBJ2-2, with D unresolved. Trimming cost V 0 bases and J 3 bases, with 5 bases left between them. The germline CDR1 and CDR2 sequences are KGHSH and LQKENI. This CDR3 spans 14 amino acids. CDR3 DNA sequence: TGTGCCAGCTCACCACCGGCCCACACCGGGGAGCTGTTTTTT. This translates into CASSPPAHTGELFF. Looking up the rest from reference TRBV18 and TRBJ2-2 gives the full variable domain: NAGVMQNPRHLVRRRGQEARLRCSPMKGHSHVYWYRQLPEEGLKFMVYLQKENIIDESGMPKERFSAEFPKEGPSILRIQQVVRGDSAAYFCASSPPAHTGELFFGEGSRLTVL.

V usage is TRBV29-1 and J usage is TRBJ1-1; 9 bases align to TRBD1. The length of the CDR3 is 15 residues. The germline CDR1 and CDR2 sequences are SQVTM and ANQGSEA. V gave up 4 bases and J gave up 1 base; unmatched junction bases: 7. The CDR3 protein is CSVGLRGQGNTEAFF. The CDR3 nucleotides read TGCAGCGTTGGCTTGAGGGGACAGGGGAACACTGAAGCTTTCTTT.

This clone was detected only once. V is TRBV6-1 and J is TRBJ2-3; 7 nucleotides agree with TRBD1. Trimming at V came to 6 bases and at J to 7 bases, leaving 7 bases not matched to a gene. The CDR3 is 13 residues long. Germline V gene data show CDR1 as MNHNS and CDR2 as SASEGT. CDR3 in DNA: TGTGCCAGCAGCGACAGGGCTGTGAATACGCAGTATTTT. This sequence encodes CASSDRAVNTQYF.

The chain joins TRBV2 to TRBJ2-2; 8 bases agree with TRBD1. The germline CDR1 and CDR2 sequences are SNHLY and FYNNEI. V shed 6 bases and J 0 bases; nucleotides not matched to a gene: 15. The CDR3 is 19 residues long. CDR3 in amino acids: CASSRTGNRGIANTGELFF. The CDR3, as DNA: TGTGCCAGCAGCCGAACGGGTAACAGGGGGATCGCGAACACCGGGGAGCTGTTTTTT. Combining the CDR3 with reference TRBV2 and TRBJ2-2 gives the whole variable domain EPEVTQTPSHQVTQMGQEVILRCVPISNHLYFYWYRQILGQKVEFLVSFYNNEISEKSEIFDDQFSVERPDGSNFTLKIRSTKLEDSAMYFCASSRTGNRGIANTGELFFGEGSRLTVL.

The rearrangement joins TRBV6-5 to TRBJ1-5; D is perhaps TRBD1 (6 bases). V lost 7 bases and J 0 bases, leaving 10 bases between the germline ends. CDR1 and CDR2 (germline): MNHEY, SVGAGI. This CDR3 is 14 amino acids long. CDR3 region: CASNPTGSNQPQHF. DNA of the CDR3: TGTGCCAGCAATCCGACAGGTAGCAATCAGCCCCAGCATTTT.

V and J are TRBV14 and TRBJ2-1; 10 bases map to TRBD2. The V segment lost 1 base and the J segment 8 bases; nucleotides outside the gene matches: 11. The CDR3 consists of 17 residues. Germline V gene data show CDR1 as SGHDN and CDR2 as FVKESK. The CDR3 coding sequence is TGTGCCAGCAGCCAAGGTCTGCTAGCGGGAGTCAGCGATGAGCAGTTCTTC. Translation: CASSQGLLAGVSDEQFF.

In the case of this clone: At the DNA level, this CDR3 is encoded by other sequences in the same sample as well. The chain employs TRBV5-5 and TRBJ1-6; D gene unclear. Germline-derived CDR1 and CDR2 are SGHKS and YYEKEE (reference sequence). The CDR3 has 14 residues. The germline V and J ends were trimmed by 1 base and 6 bases, with 8 bases remaining between them. CDR3 region: CASSLLAVNSPLHF. The CDR3 DNA reads as TGTGCCAGCAGCTTGTTGGCAGTTAATTCACCCCTCCACTTT. Full variable domain (rest looked up from reference TRBV5-5 and TRBJ1-6): DAGVTQSPTHLIKTRGQQVTLRCSPISGHKSVSWYQQVLGQGPQFIFQYYEKEERGRGNFPDRFSARQFPNYSSELNVNALLLGDSALYLCASSLLAVNSPLHFGNGTRLTVT.

The chain carries TRBV11-3 and TRBJ1-6; D perhaps matches TRBD1 (5 bases). There are 14 residues in the CDR3. Germline lookup yields CDR1 SGHNT and CDR2 YENEEA. V was cut by 1 base and J by 7 bases, with 8 bases left in between. The CDR3 is CASSLGQGNSPLHF. The CDR3 bases are TGTGCCAGCAGCTTAGGCCAGGGAAATTCACCCCTCCACTTT.